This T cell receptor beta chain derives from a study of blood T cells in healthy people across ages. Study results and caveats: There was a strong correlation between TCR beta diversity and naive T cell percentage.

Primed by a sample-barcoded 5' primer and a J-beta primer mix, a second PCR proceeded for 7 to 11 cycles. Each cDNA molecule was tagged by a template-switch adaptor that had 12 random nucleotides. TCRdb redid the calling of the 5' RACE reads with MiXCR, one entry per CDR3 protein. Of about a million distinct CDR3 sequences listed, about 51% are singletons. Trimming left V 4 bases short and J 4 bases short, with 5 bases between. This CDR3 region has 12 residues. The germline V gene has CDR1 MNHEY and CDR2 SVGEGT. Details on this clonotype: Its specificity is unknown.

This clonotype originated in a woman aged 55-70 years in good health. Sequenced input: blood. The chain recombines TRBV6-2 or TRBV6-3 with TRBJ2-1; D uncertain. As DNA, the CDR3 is TGTGCCAGCAGTTCCGCTTACAATGAGCAGTTCTTC. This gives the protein CASSSAYNEQFF.